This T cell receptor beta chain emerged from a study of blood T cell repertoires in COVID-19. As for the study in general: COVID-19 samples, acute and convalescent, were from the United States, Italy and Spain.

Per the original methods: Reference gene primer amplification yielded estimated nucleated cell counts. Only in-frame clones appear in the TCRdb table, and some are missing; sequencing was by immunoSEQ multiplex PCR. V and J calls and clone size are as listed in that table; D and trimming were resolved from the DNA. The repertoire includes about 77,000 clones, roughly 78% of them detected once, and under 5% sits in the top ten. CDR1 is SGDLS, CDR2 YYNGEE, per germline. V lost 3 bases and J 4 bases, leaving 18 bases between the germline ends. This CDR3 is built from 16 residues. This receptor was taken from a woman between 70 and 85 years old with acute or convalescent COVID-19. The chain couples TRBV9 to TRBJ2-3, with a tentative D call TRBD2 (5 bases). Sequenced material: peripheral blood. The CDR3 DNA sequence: TGTGCCAGCAGCGCCTGGACTTTCGAATTGTCAGATACGCAGTATTTT. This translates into CASSAWTFELSDTQYF.